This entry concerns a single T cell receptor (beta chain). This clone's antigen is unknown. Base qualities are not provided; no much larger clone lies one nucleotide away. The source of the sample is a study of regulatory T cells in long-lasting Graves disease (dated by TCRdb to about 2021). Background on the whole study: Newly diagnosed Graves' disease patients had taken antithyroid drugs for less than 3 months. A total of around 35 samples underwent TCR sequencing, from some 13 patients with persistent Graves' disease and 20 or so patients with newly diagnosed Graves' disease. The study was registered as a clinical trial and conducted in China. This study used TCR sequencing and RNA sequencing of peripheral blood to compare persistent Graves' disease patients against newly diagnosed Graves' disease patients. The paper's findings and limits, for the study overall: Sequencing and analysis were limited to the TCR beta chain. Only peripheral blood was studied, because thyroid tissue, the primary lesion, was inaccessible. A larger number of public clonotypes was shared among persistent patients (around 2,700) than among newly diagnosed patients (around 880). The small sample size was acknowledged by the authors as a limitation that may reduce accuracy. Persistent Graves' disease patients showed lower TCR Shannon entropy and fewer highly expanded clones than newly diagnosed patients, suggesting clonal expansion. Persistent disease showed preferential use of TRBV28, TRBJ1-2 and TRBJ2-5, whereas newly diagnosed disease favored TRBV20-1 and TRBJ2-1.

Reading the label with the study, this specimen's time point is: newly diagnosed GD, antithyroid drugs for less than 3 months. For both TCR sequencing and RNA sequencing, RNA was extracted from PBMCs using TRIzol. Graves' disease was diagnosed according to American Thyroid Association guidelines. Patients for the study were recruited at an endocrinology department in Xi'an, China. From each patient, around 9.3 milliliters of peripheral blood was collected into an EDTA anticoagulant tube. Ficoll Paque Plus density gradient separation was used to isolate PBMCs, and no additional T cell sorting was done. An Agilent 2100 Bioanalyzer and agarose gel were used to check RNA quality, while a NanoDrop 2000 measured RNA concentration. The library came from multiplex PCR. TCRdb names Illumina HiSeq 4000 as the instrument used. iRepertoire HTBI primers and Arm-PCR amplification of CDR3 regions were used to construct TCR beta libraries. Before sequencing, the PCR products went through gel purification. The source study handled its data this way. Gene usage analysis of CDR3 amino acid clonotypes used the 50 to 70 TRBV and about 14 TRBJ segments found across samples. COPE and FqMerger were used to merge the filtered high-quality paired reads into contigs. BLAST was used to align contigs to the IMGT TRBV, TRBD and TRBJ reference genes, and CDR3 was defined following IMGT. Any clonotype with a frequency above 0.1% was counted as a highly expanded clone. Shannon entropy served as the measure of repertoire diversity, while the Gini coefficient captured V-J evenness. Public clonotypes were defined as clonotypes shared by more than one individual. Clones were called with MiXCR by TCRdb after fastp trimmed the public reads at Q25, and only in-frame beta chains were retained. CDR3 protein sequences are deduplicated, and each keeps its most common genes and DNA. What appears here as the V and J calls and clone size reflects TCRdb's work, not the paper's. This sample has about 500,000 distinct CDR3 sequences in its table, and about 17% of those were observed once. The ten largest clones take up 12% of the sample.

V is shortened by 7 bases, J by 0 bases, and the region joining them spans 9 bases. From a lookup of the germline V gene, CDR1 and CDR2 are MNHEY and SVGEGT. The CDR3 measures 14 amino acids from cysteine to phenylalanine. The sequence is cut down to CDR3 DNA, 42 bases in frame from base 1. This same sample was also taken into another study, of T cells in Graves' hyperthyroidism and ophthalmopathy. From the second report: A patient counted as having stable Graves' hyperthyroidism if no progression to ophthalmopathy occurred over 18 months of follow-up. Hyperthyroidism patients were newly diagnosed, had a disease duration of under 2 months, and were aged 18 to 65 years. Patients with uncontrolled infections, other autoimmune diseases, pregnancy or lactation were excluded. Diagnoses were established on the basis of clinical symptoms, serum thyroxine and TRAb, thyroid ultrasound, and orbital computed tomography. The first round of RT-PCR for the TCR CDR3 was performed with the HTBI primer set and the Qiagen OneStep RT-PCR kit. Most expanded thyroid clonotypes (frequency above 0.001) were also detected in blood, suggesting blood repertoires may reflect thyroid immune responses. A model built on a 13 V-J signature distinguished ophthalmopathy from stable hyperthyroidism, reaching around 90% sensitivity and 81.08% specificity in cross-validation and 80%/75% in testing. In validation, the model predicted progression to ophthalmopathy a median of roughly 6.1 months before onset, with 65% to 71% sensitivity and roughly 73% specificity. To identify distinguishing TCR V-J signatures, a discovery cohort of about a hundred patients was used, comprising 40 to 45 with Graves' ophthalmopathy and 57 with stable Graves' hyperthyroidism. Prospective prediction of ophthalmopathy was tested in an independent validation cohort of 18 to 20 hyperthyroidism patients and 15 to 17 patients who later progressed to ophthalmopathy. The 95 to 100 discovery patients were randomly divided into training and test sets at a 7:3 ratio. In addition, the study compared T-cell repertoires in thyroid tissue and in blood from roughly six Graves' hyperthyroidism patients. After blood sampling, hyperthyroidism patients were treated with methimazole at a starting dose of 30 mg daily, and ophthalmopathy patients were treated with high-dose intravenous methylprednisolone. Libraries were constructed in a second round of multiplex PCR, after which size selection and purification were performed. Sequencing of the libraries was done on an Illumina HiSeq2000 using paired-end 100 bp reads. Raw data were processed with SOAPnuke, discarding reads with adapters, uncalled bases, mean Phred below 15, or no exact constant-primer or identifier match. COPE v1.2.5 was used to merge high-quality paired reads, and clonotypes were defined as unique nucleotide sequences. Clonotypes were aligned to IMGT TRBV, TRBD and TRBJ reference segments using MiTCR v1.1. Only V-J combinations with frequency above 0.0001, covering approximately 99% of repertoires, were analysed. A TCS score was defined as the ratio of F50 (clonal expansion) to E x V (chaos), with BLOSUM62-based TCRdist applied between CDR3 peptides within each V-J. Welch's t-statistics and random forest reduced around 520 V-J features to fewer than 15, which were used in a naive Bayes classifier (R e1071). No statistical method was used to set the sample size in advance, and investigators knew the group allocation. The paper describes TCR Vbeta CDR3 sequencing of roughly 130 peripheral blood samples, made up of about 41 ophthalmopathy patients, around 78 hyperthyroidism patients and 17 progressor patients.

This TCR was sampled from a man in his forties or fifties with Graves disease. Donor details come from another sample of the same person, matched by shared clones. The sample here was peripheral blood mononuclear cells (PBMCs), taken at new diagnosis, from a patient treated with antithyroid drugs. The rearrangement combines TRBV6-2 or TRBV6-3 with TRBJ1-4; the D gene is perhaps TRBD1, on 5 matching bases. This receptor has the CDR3 CASKATATNEKLFF. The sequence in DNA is TGTGCCAGCAAAGCGACAGCAACTAATGAAAAACTGTTTTTT.